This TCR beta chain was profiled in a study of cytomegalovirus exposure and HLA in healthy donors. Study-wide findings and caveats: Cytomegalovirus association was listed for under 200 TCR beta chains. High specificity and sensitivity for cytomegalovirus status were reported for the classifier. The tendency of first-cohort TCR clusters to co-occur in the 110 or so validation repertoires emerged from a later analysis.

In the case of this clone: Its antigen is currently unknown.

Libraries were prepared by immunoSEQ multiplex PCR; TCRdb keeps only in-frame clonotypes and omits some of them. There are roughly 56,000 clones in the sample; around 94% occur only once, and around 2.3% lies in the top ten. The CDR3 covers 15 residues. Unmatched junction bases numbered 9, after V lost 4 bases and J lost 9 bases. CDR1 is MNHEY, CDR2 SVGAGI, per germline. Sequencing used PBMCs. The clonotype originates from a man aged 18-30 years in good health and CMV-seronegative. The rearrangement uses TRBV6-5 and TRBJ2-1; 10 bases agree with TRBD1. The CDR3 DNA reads TGTGCCAGCAGTTCCACCGGGACAGGGGCGCGTGAGCAGTTCTTC. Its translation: CASSSTGTGAREQFF.